The 12 T cell receptor beta chains listed next were all sequenced from one sample in a study of T cells in tuberculosis. Libraries were prepared by immunoSEQ multiplex PCR; TCRdb keeps only in-frame clonotypes and omits some of them. This table has tens of thousands of clones, about 95% appearing once. What was sequenced was PBMCs. The source of these receptors is a donor aged 5 to 30 with latent tuberculosis or without tuberculosis infection.

This chain joins TRBV28 and TRBJ2-2, with D perhaps TRBD2 (5 bases). Germline assignment: CDR1 MDHEN and CDR2 SYDVKM. CDR3 length: 13 amino acids. Trimming cost V 9 bases and J 2 bases, with 10 bases left between them. For the CDR3, the DNA is TGTGCCAGTCGCGAGGGCAACACCGGGGAGCTGTTTTTT. It specifies CASREGNTGELFF.

The chain uses TRBV27 and TRBJ2-7; 8 bases line up with TRBD2. From germline, CDR1 is MNHEY and CDR2 SMNVEV (reference sequence). The V and J ends lost 4 bases and 0 bases, in that order; junction bases with no gene match: 8. The CDR3 totals 16 residues. CDR3 in DNA: TGTGCCAGCAGTTGGGGCGGGGGGCCAAGCTCCTACGAGCAGTACTTC. Its translation is CASSWGGGPSSYEQYF.

This chain connects TRBV21-1 to TRBJ1-6; the table's D call TRBD1 went unverified against the DNA. TRBV21-1 is assigned pseudogene status. The CDR3 covers 20 residues. CDR3 residues: CASRPNLGTGNLLCDSPLHF. In nucleotides, the CDR3 is TGTGCCAGCAGGCCAAACTTGGGGACAGGGAACCTCCTATGTGATTCACCCCTCCACTTT.

The sample holds one count of this clone. The chain uses TRBV10-3 and TRBJ2-2, with TRBD2 matching over 11 bases. The CDR3 runs to 16 residues. With V trimmed by 2 bases and J by 3 bases, 2 bases remained unmatched. CDR1 is ENHRY, CDR2 SYGVKD, per germline. The DNA for the CDR3 is TGTGCCATCAGTGAGATGGGACTAGCGGACACCGGGGAGCTGTTTTTT. This encodes CAISEMGLADTGELFF.

This chain uses TRBV27 with TRBJ1-2; D is uncertain. The CDR3 extends over 15 amino acids. In germline, CDR1 is MNHEY, CDR2 SMNVEV (reference sequence). The V and J ends lost 3 bases and 2 bases respectively, with 13 bases between them. CDR3 bases: TGTGCCAGCAGTTTTGGAGGATATCCCAACTATGGCTACACCTTC. Residues: CASSFGGYPNYGYTF.

The chain uses TRBV7-2 and TRBJ1-4; 10 nucleotides align to TRBD1. V dropped 2 bases and J dropped 7; count of bases not matched to a gene: 7. The CDR3 contains 16 residues. Germline CDR1 reads SGHTA; CDR2 reads FQGNSA. CDR3: CASSLTGTGEVEKLFF. The CDR3 DNA reads as TGTGCCAGCAGCTTAACGGGGACAGGGGAGGTTGAAAAACTGTTTTTT.

This clone was found once. The chain employs TRBV27 and TRBJ1-5, with a weak D call TRBD1 (5 bases). Deletions cut 4 bases from V and 9 bases from J, with 22 bases between. The germline V gene encodes CDR1 MNHEY and CDR2 SMNVEV (reference sequence). The CDR3 is 16 amino acids. The CDR3 is CASSSMDNMRSGPQHF. For the CDR3, the DNA is TGTGCCAGCAGTTCCATGGACAATATGCGGTCGGGGCCCCAGCATTTT.

The rearrangement joins TRBV2 to TRBJ2-7; 7 bases line up with TRBD2. Germline CDR1 SNHLY, CDR2 FYNNEI. V trimming: 8 bases; J trimming: 11 bases; junction bases outside the gene matches: 15. CDR3 length: 13 amino acids. In nucleotides, the CDR3 is TGTGCCAGCTACCCCGAGGGAGGGAGAGGAAAGTACTTC. Translated, it gives CASYPEGGRGKYF.

The chain links TRBV11-3 to TRBJ1-3; 8 bases fit TRBD1. Germline CDR1 is SGHNT and CDR2 is YENEEA. The CDR3 is made up of 14 amino acids. J lost 5 bases, V lost 5 bases, and 5 bases had no gene match. CDR3: CASSLRDRRNTIYF. CDR3 bases: TGTGCCAGCAGCCTCCGGGACAGGAGAAACACCATATATTTT.

The rearrangement links TRBV5-1 to TRBJ2-2, with 8 bases lining up with TRBD1. Germline values: CDR1 SGHRS, CDR2 YFSETQ. This CDR3 is built from 15 residues. Germline trimming cut 7 bases from V and 4 bases from J; bases unmatched to any gene: 9. This chain's CDR3 is CASSNRGELTGELFF. The CDR3 bases are TGCGCCAGCTCGAACAGGGGGGAACTCACCGGGGAGCTGTTTTTT.

The V and J genes are TRBV19 and TRBJ2-1, with 10 bases that match TRBD1. The CDR3 length is 16 residues. Germline CDR1 is LNHDA and CDR2 is SQIVND (reference sequence). The ends lost 5 bases at V and 7 bases at J; junction bases unmatched: 11. CDR3 bases: TGTGCCAGTAGTTATAGCAGGGGACAGGGGTATAATGAGCAGTTCTTC. The encoded protein is CASSYSRGQGYNEQFF.

The V gene is TRBV7-2, the J gene TRBJ2-1; D unresolved. CDR1 is SGHTA and CDR2 is FQGNSA in the germline V gene. The V end was cut by 5 bases, the J end by 7 bases, with 6 bases between. This CDR3 has 11 residues. The CDR3 DNA is TGTGCCAGCAGCCCCCGTAATGAGCAGTTCTTC. Its translation: CASSPRNEQFF. The complete variable domain, with remaining parts taken from reference TRBV7-2 and TRBJ2-1, reads GAGVSQSPSNKVTEKGKDVELRCDPISGHTALYWYRQSLGQGLEFLIYFQGNSAPDKSGLPSDRFSAERTGGSVSTLTIQRTQQEDSAVYLCASSPRNEQFFGPGTRLTVL.